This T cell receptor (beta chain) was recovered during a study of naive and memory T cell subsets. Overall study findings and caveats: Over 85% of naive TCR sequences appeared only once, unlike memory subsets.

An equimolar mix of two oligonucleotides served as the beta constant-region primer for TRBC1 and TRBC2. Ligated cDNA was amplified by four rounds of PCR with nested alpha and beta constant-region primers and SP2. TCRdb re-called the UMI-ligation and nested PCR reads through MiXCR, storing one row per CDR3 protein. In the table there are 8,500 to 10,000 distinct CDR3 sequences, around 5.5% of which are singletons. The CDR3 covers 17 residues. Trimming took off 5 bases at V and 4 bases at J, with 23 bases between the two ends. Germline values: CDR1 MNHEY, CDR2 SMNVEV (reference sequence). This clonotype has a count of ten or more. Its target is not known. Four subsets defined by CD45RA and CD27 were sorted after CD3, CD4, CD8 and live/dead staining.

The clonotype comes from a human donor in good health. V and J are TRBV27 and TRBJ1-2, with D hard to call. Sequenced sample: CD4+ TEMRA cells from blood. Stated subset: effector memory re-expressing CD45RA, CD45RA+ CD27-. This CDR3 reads CASSPRPRNRLGYGYTF. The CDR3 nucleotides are TGTGCCAGCAGTCCCAGACCACGCAATCGGTTGGGCTATGGCTACACCTTC.